One sample yielded the 8 T cell receptor beta chains listed below, sequenced in a study of radiation and T cells in renal cell carcinoma. This sample's time point: blood 2 weeks post-SBRT. The treatment here: 15 Gy SBRT to primary tumor, nephrectomy 4 weeks later. The assay was immunoSEQ multiplex PCR, and TCRdb's table has in-frame clones only and misses some. Here the sample spans 150,000 to 160,000 clones, around 90% being singletons. Material: blood, obtained from a patient whose treatment included radiotherapy and nephrectomy. Every receptor here comes from a woman between 45 and 60 years old with renal cell carcinoma.

The rearrangement joins TRBV11-2 to TRBJ1-6, with unresolved D. The CDR3 covers 14 residues. In germline, CDR1 is SGHAT, CDR2 FQNNGV. V gave up 5 bases and J gave up 6 bases, with 11 bases separating them. CDR3 sequence (DNA): TGTGCCAGCAGCCCCGATGCGATTAATTCACCCCTCCACTTT. This sequence encodes CASSPDAINSPLHF.

The CDR3 DNA is TGCGCCAGCAGCTTCGGGGTGGGGAACACTGAAGCTTTCTTT. This translates into CASSFGVGNTEAFF. The chain joins TRBV5-1 to TRBJ1-1, with D unresolved. Trimming shortened V by 2 bases and J by 1 base, and 9 bases separated the two germline ends. This CDR3 has 14 amino acids. Per germline, CDR1 SGHRS and CDR2 YFSETQ.

The CDR3 is CASSQGRTGGRGYTF. In nucleotides, the CDR3 is TGCGCCAGCAGCCAAGGCCGGACAGGGGGAAGGGGCTACACCTTC. J is TRBJ1-2 and V is TRBV4-1, with TRBD1 identical over 10 bases. After removal of 1 base from V and 8 bases from J, the junction contained 7 bases not matched to a gene. The germline gives CDR1 MGHRA, CDR2 YSYEKL. There are 15 residues in the CDR3.

The chain combines TRBV2 with TRBJ2-3, with 15 bases aligning to TRBD2. This CDR3 has 19 amino acids. Germline CDR1 is SNHLY and CDR2 is FYNNEI. With 6 bases clipped from V and 1 base from J, the junction kept 11 bases outside the gene matches. CDR3: CASSVRTSGGAVGTDTQYF. The CDR3, as DNA: TGTGCCAGCAGCGTCCGGACTAGCGGGGGGGCCGTGGGCACAGATACGCAGTATTTT. The entire variable domain, with the rest obtained from reference TRBV2 and TRBJ2-3, is as follows: EPEVTQTPSHQVTQMGQEVILRCVPISNHLYFYWYRQILGQKVEFLVSFYNNEISEKSEIFDDQFSVERPDGSNFTLKIRSTKLEDSAMYFCASSVRTSGGAVGTDTQYFGPGTRLTVL.

Turning to this clone: Other DNA sequences in this specimen translate into the identical CDR3. The chain employs TRBV9 and TRBJ2-3; D might be TRBD1 (5 bases). The CDR3 consists of 15 residues. CDR1 and CDR2 from the germline V gene are SGDLS and YYNGEE. Trimming pared 0 bases from V and 0 bases from J, leaving 8 bases between. The DNA of the CDR3 is TGTGCCAGCAGCGTAGGGACATCTAGCACAGATACGCAGTATTTT. The encoded protein is CASSVGTSSTDTQYF.

The rearrangement links TRBV1 to TRBJ2-1. TRBV1 is assigned pseudogene status. This CDR3 comprises 17 residues. The CDR3 DNA is TGCACCAGCAGCCAAGATCGTTGGGGTTCTCCCTACAATGAGCAGTTCTTC. Its translation: CTSSQDRWGSPYNEQFF.

The chain combines TRBV4-2 with TRBJ1-2, with no clear D. CDR3 length equals 14 residues. Deletions cut 0 bases from V and 9 bases from J, with 14 bases between. CDR1 and CDR2 (germline): LGHNA, YNFKEQ. CDR3 DNA sequence: TGTGCCAGCAGCCAAGACCTGGCCCATGGAAGCTACACCTTC. Protein: CASSQDLAHGSYTF.

This chain joins TRBV29-1 and TRBJ2-7; the D call may be TRBD1 or TRBD2 (7 bases each). Germline lookup yields CDR1 SQVTM and CDR2 ANQGSEA. With 4 bases removed from V and 4 bases from J, the gap between germline ends came to 14 bases. The CDR3 has 13 amino acids. The CDR3 DNA is TGCAGCGTTGCCCCCAGGGGGGGATACGAGCAGTACTTC. The encoded protein is CSVAPRGGYEQYF.